These 22 T cell receptor beta chains share one sample of origin, sequenced in a study of T cells after yellow fever vaccination. TCRdb re-derived calls from the 5' RACE reads in MiXCR, one entry per CDR3 protein. The repertoire holds about 300,000 distinct CDR3 sequences, with roughly 9% as singletons. The sample consisted of CD4+ T cells sorted from PBMCs, taken 5 days after the yellow fever booster vaccination. These receptors all stem from a man younger than 35 who received the YFV17D yellow fever vaccine.

The chain has TRBV6-5 and TRBJ2-3; D is possibly TRBD1 or TRBD2 (5 bases each). CDR1 and CDR2 (germline): MNHEY, SVGAGI. Trimming took 10 bases from V and 4 from J, leaving 18 bases between them. This CDR3 comprises 14 residues. CDR3 residues: CATVADGGPDTQYF. In nucleotides, the CDR3 is TGTGCCACCGTCGCGGATGGGGGTCCAGATACGCAGTATTTT.

This clonotype came up a few times. The junction differs from germline at one of its ends, possibly a read error. V usage is TRBV19 and J usage is TRBJ1-1; D might be TRBD1 (5 bases). This CDR3 spans 15 amino acids. Germline V gene sequence: CDR1 LNHDA, CDR2 SQIVND (reference sequence). CDR3 in amino acids: CASSVPREGNAEAFF. CDR3 coding DNA: TGTGCCAGTAGTGTCCCGAGAGAGGGGAACGCTGAAGCTTTCTTT.

This clonotype showed up just a few times. V gene TRBV10-2 combines with J gene TRBJ1-1; TRBD1 is a possible D gene (5 bases). This CDR3 comprises 16 residues. The germline gives CDR1 WSHSY, CDR2 SAAADI. Trimming left V 3 bases short and J 5 bases short, with 19 bases between. The CDR3 spells CASSDYGTPRGTEAFF. As DNA, the CDR3 is TGCGCCAGCAGTGATTACGGGACCCCCCGGGGAACTGAAGCTTTCTTT.

A few counts support this clonotype. The chain carries TRBV10-3 and TRBJ2-4; D uncertain. Germline loops: CDR1 ENHRY, CDR2 SYGVKD. V was cut by 2 bases and J by 7 bases, with 9 bases left in between. The CDR3 consists of 13 residues. This chain's CDR3 is CAISEPGRNIQYF. CDR3 DNA sequence: TGTGCCATCAGTGAGCCAGGCAGGAACATTCAGTACTTC.

This clonotype has a handful of counts. The V call is TRBV5-1, the J call TRBJ2-7; 9 bases align to TRBD1. The CDR3 sequence is 15 residues long. CDR1 and CDR2 (germline): SGHRS, YFSETQ. The ends lost 2 bases at V and 4 bases at J; junction bases unmatched: 7. This chain's CDR3 is CASSFHGTGNYEQYF. The CDR3 DNA reads TGCGCCAGCAGCTTCCACGGGACAGGGAATTACGAGCAGTACTTC. Full variable domain (rest looked up from reference TRBV5-1 and TRBJ2-7): KAGVTQTPRYLIKTRGQQVTLSCSPISGHRSVSWYQQTPGQGLQFLFEYFSETQRNKGNFPGRFSGRQFSNSRSEMNVSTLELGDSALYLCASSFHGTGNYEQYFGPGTRLTVT.

This clonotype came up a few times. V gene TRBV29-1 combines with J gene TRBJ2-3; 7 bases line up with TRBD2. Germline lookup yields CDR1 SQVTM and CDR2 ANQGSEA. Trimming cost V 3 bases and J 4 bases; bases outside gene matches: 4. This CDR3 is 13 amino acids long. The CDR3 DNA reads TGCAGCGTTGAGGCTAGCGGCTCAGATACGCAGTATTTT. Amino acids: CSVEASGSDTQYF.

Ten or more counts support this clonotype. The genes are TRBV4-1 and TRBJ2-1, with 8 positions matching TRBD2. Trimming cost V 3 bases and J 3 bases; bases outside gene matches: 7. The germline gives CDR1 MGHRA, CDR2 YSYEKL. The CDR3 length is 16 residues. The CDR3 nucleotides are TGCGCCAGCAGCCAGGGTCCCGGGACTAGCTACAATGAGCAGTTCTTC. Its protein product is CASSQGPGTSYNEQFF.

This chain connects TRBV5-1 to TRBJ1-2; 7 nucleotides align to TRBD1. The trim removed 1 base at V and 1 base at J, leaving 10 bases unmatched. The CDR3 extends over 17 amino acids. From germline, CDR1 is SGHRS and CDR2 YFSETQ. The CDR3 spells CASSLTPPGTVNYGYTF. For the CDR3, the DNA is TGCGCCAGCAGCTTGACTCCACCCGGGACAGTTAACTATGGCTACACCTTC.

This clonotype was seen ten or more times. The chain carries TRBV4-1 and TRBJ1-1; D is unclear. The germline gives CDR1 MGHRA, CDR2 YSYEKL. The length of the CDR3 is 14 residues. V dropped 2 bases and J dropped 4 bases, with 11 bases sitting between them. The CDR3 coding sequence is TGCGCCAGCAGCCAACAAGCTCGGGGCACTGAAGCTTTCTTT. Protein: CASSQQARGTEAFF.

This chain links TRBV6-5 with TRBJ2-7, with D perhaps matching TRBD2 (5 bases). This CDR3 is built from 12 residues. V lost 2 bases and J 4 bases, leaving 6 bases between the germline ends. CDR1 and CDR2 (germline): MNHEY, SVGAGI. This chain's CDR3 is CASSYEGYEQYF. The CDR3 DNA sequence: TGTGCCAGCAGTTACGAGGGTTACGAGCAGTACTTC.

The rearrangement joins TRBV7-2 to TRBJ2-2; 9 bases fit TRBD1. Trimming took 1 base from V and 6 from J; bases not matched to a gene: 21. The CDR3 is 21 residues long. Germline V lookup: CDR1 SGHTA, CDR2 FQGNSA. CDR3 bases: TGTGCCAGCAGCTTAGACCTCCTCCGCTGGAAACGGGACAGGGTGGCCGGGGAGCTGTTTTTT. Its translation is CASSLDLLRWKRDRVAGELFF.

This clonotype was counted between two and nine times. The genes are TRBV4-1 and TRBJ1-5; TRBD1 is a possible D gene (6 bases). Deletions cut 2 bases from V and 3 bases from J, with 14 bases between. This CDR3 contains 16 residues. The germline V gene has CDR1 MGHRA and CDR2 YSYEKL. CDR3 loop: CASSQNFRGDNQPQHF. As DNA, the CDR3 is TGCGCCAGCAGCCAAAACTTCAGGGGTGACAATCAGCCCCAGCATTTT.

This clonotype was observed at least ten times. In DNA form, the CDR3 reads TGCGCCAGCAGCTTGGAAGGCTACGAGCAGTACGTC. Translated: CASSLEGYEQYV. The chain uses TRBV5-1 and TRBJ2-7, with D unclear. Per germline, CDR1 SGHRS and CDR2 YFSETQ. The ends were cut back, 0 bases at V and 3 bases at J, with 4 bases in the middle. This CDR3 spans 12 amino acids.

The V and J genes are TRBV18 and TRBJ2-1; TRBD1 matches at 10 bases. Germline V gene lookup returns CDR1 KGHSH and CDR2 LQKENI. The CDR3 extends over 14 amino acids. The junction had 3 bases not matched to a gene; V was cut back by 7 bases and J by 3 bases. The CDR3 protein is CASFGQGDYNEQFF. CDR3 nucleotide sequence: TGTGCCAGCTTCGGACAGGGGGACTACAATGAGCAGTTCTTC.

Only a few counts were recorded for this clonotype. V usage is TRBV7-9 and J usage is TRBJ1-1; D not resolved. Germline-derived CDR1 and CDR2 are SEHNR and FQNEAQ (reference sequence). The V end was cut by 4 bases, the J end by 0 bases, with 6 bases between. This CDR3 contains 13 residues. The CDR3 DNA follows: TGTGCCAGCAGCTCACAGATGAACACTGAAGCTTTCTTT. Protein product: CASSSQMNTEAFF.

The V gene is TRBV2, the J gene TRBJ1-6; 9 nucleotides line up with TRBD1. The ends lost 8 bases at V and 7 bases at J; junction bases unmatched: 9. The CDR3 totals 15 residues. Germline CDR1 and CDR2: SNHLY and FYNNEI. CDR3 region: CASGEDRGFNSPLHF. As DNA, the CDR3 is TGTGCCAGCGGGGAGGACAGGGGATTCAATTCACCCCTCCACTTT.

The gene calls are TRBV18 and TRBJ2-7, with a weak D call TRBD1 (6 bases). Looked up from germline, CDR1 is KGHSH and CDR2 is LQKENI. The V gene lost 1 base and the J gene lost 5 bases, with 12 bases spanning the gap. CDR3 size: 14 residues. CDR3 DNA: TGTGCCAGCTCACCACGTCCAGGGGTCGACGAGCAGTACTTC. This sequence encodes CASSPRPGVDEQYF.

The chain uses TRBV7-9 and TRBJ2-6; unclear D gene. The germline CDR1 and CDR2 sequences are SEHNR and FQNEAQ (reference sequence). CDR3 length: 10 residues. Trimming removed 2 bases at V and 13 bases at J, with 3 bases between. Written as DNA, the CDR3 is TGTGCCAGCAGCTTAAGGGTCCTGACTTTC. It specifies CASSLRVLTF.

The J gene is TRBJ2-3, the V gene TRBV6-5; D perhaps matches TRBD2 (5 bases). The CDR3 totals 15 residues. Trimming took off 2 bases at V and 0 bases at J, with 9 bases between the two ends. Germline CDR1 reads MNHEY; CDR2 reads SVGAGI. This chain's CDR3 is CASSYRRTSTDTQYF. DNA of the CDR3: TGTGCCAGCAGTTACCGGAGGACTAGCACAGATACGCAGTATTTT.

This clonotype came up many times. The chain employs TRBV7-6 and TRBJ2-7; 15 bases line up with TRBD2. V was pared by 0 bases and J by 3 bases, with 9 bases of the junction left unmatched. The CDR3 sequence is 19 residues long. Germline V gene lookup returns CDR1 SGHVS and CDR2 FNYEAQ. This CDR3 reads CASSLARTSGGASLYEQYF. In DNA form, the CDR3 reads TGTGCCAGCAGCTTAGCGAGGACTAGCGGGGGGGCATCCCTCTACGAGCAGTACTTC.

This clonotype showed up many times. V and J are TRBV6-5 and TRBJ2-5; no firm D call. The CDR3 covers 15 residues. The germline gives CDR1 MNHEY, CDR2 SVGAGI. Deletions cut 4 bases from V and 5 bases from J, with 17 bases between. CDR3: CASSSQWSSAETQYF. The CDR3 DNA reads as TGTGCCAGCAGTTCCCAATGGTCTTCGGCGGAGACCCAGTACTTC.

Only a few counts were recorded for this clonotype. This chain connects TRBV5-1 to TRBJ1-2; a weak D match, TRBD1 (5 bases). V lost 2 bases to trimming and J lost 6 bases, with 8 bases between them. Germline assignment: CDR1 SGHRS and CDR2 YFSETQ. The CDR3 loop spans 12 amino acids. CDR3 DNA: TGCGCCAGCAGCTTACCGGGGGATGGCTACACCTTC. Protein: CASSLPGDGYTF.